One sample yielded the 28 T cell receptor beta chains listed below, sequenced in a study of vaccination and CD4 T cells after COVID-19. The antigens for these receptors are not known. The time point was: late sampling 161 to 241 days after vaccination in a few convalescent patients. Treatment meaning: approximately nine-day PBMC culture with coronavirus spike peptide pools or control peptides (ViraFEST assay). Sequenced with the Oncomine TCR Beta short-read assay was DNA taken from cultured CD4+ T cells. TCRdb processed the PCR reads anew with MiXCR; each CDR3 protein has one entry. The sample contains about 24,000 distinct CDR3 sequences, under 40% of which appear only once. Sequencing used CD4+ T cells from blood, cultured in vitro, obtained about 7 months after SARS-CoV-2 vaccination. Receptor source: a human donor who had recovered from COVID-19.

This clonotype was counted between two and nine times. As DNA, the CDR3 is TGTGCCACCAGTGATTCGTGGACTAGCGGGAGTTATGAGCAGTTCTTC. This gives the protein CATSDSWTSGSYEQFF. This sequence joins TRBV24-1 and TRBJ2-1; 13 bases match TRBD2. With V trimmed by 2 bases and J by 8 bases, 5 bases remained unmatched. The CDR3 covers 16 residues. Germline loops: CDR1 KGHDR, CDR2 SFDVKD.

This clonotype appeared a few times. The chain has TRBV27 and TRBJ2-7, with 7 bases fitting TRBD1. CDR3 length: 13 amino acids. V gave up 7 bases and J gave up 1 base; unmatched junction bases: 4. Germline V gene data show CDR1 as MNHEY and CDR2 as SMNVEV (reference sequence). This CDR3 is CASKYRGSYEQYF. CDR3 sequence (DNA): TGTGCCAGCAAATACAGGGGTTCCTACGAGCAGTACTTC.

This CDR3 reads CASSSDREGTTDTQYF. In DNA form, the CDR3 reads TGTGCCAGCAGCTCAGACAGGGAAGGAACCACAGATACGCAGTATTTT. This rearrangement joins TRBV7-3 to TRBJ2-3; 7 nucleotides line up with TRBD1. Per germline, CDR1 SGHTA and CDR2 FQGTGA. Unmatched junction bases numbered 9, after V lost 4 bases and J lost 2 bases. This CDR3 has 16 residues.

This clonotype showed up just a few times. The V gene is TRBV20-1, the J gene TRBJ2-1, with D perhaps assigned TRBD1 or TRBD2 (5 bases each). Germline V CDR1 and CDR2: DFQATT, SNEGSKA (reference sequence). This CDR3 has 17 residues. The ends were cut back, 2 bases at V and 8 bases at J, with 25 bases in the middle. CDR3 residues: CSARRQSGLSLLDEQFF. The CDR3 DNA reads as TGCAGTGCTAGAAGGCAGTCGGGGCTCTCACTCCTAGATGAGCAGTTCTTC.

Points on this clonotype: Since a much larger clone is just one base distant, this may be a read error. The genes are TRBV27 and TRBJ1-5; D not certain. The CDR3 has 13 amino acids. CDR1 and CDR2 (germline): MNHEY, SMNVEV (reference sequence). The CDR3 sequence: CASSLLHNQLQHF. The CDR3 bases are TGTGCCAGCAGTTTACTCCACAATCAGCTCCAGCATTTT.

This clonotype was seen a handful of times. The V gene is TRBV28, the J gene TRBJ1-5; D remains ambiguous. The V gene's germline CDR1 is MDHEN and CDR2 SYDVKM. The CDR3 sequence is 13 residues long. The V and J ends lost 3 bases and 9 bases respectively, with 12 bases between them. DNA for the CDR3: TGTGCCAGCAGTTTCCAAAGCGTACGGCCCCAGCATTTT. Amino acids: CASSFQSVRPQHF.

This clonotype is medium-sized within its sample. The chain uses TRBV7-8 and TRBJ1-5; 7 bases map to TRBD1. V lost 5 bases and J lost 7; bases outside the gene matches: 11. This CDR3 is 15 amino acids long. Germline V gene sequence: CDR1 SGHVS, CDR2 FQNEAQ. CDR3 sequence (DNA): TGTGCCAGCAGCCTTAGCGGACAGGTGGGACAGCCCCAGCATTTT. Its protein is CASSLSGQVGQPQHF.

This clonotype has more than one count but fewer than ten. The V gene is TRBV24-1, the J gene TRBJ2-1; the D gene could be TRBD1 or TRBD2 (5 bases each). The CDR3 covers 17 residues. Trimming pared 4 bases from V and 2 bases from J, leaving 17 bases between. The germline gives CDR1 KGHDR, CDR2 SFDVKD. For the CDR3, the DNA is TGTGCCACCAGTGAGGGCATTCTCAGGGACCCCTACAATGAGCAGTTCTTC. Translation: CATSEGILRDPYNEQFF.

This clonotype was counted only a few times. The genes are TRBV20-1 and TRBJ2-3, with D unclear. Germline V gives CDR1 DFQATT, CDR2 SNEGSKA (reference sequence). This CDR3 spans 11 amino acids. Trimming stripped 4 bases from V and 0 bases from J, with 2 bases between. The CDR3 DNA reads TGCAGTGCTACTAGCACAGATACGCAGTATTTT. It codes for CSATSTDTQYF.

This clonotype was found many times. The chain employs TRBV7-9 and TRBJ2-5; D gene ambiguous. This CDR3 has 11 residues. Germline V gives CDR1 SEHNR, CDR2 FQNEAQ (reference sequence). Trimming removed 8 bases from V and 1 base from J, with 5 bases in between. CDR3 bases: TGTGCCAGCGCCCTCCAAGAGACCCAGTACTTC. It yields the protein CASALQETQYF.

A few counts support this clonotype. The chain uses TRBV20-1 and TRBJ1-2; D is possibly TRBD1 (6 bases). V was clipped by 0 bases and J by 6 bases, with 14 bases between them. The germline CDR1 and CDR2 sequences are DFQATT and SNEGSKA (reference sequence). The CDR3 runs 14 residues. The CDR3 reads CSAREAGGRNGYTF. CDR3 bases: TGCAGTGCTAGAGAGGCCGGGGGGCGGAATGGCTACACCTTC.

This clonotype occurred a few times. The chain has TRBV6-1 and TRBJ1-1; D ambiguous. The CDR3 is 11 amino acids. CDR1 and CDR2 from the germline V gene are MNHNS and SASEGT. V was cut by 8 bases and J by 1 base, with 5 bases left in between. CDR3 sequence reads: CASSRNTEAFF. In DNA form, the CDR3 reads TGTGCCAGCTCAAGGAACACTGAAGCTTTCTTT.

The V and J genes are TRBV5-4 and TRBJ1-2; D might be TRBD1 (5 bases). The CDR3 has 13 amino acids. V was shortened by 4 bases and J by 2 bases, with 9 bases between the two germline ends. Germline-derived CDR1 and CDR2 are SGHNT and YYREEE (reference sequence). CDR3 region: CASSVDRNYGYTF. For the CDR3, the DNA is TGTGCCAGCAGCGTTGACAGAAACTATGGCTACACCTTC.

The CDR3: CATAVGGSTDTQYF. In nucleotides, the CDR3 is TGTGCCACCGCCGTCGGAGGTAGCACAGATACGCAGTATTTT. This chain links TRBV24-1 with TRBJ2-3; tentatively, D is TRBD2 (5 bases). Between the trimmed V and J ends, which lost 9 bases and 0 bases, there was a span of 12 bases. The CDR3 extends over 14 amino acids. Germline assignment: CDR1 KGHDR and CDR2 SFDVKD.

This clonotype was counted between two and nine times. This chain joins TRBV7-3 and TRBJ1-3; tentatively, D is TRBD1 (5 bases). The CDR3 runs to 14 residues. The germline CDR1 and CDR2 sequences are SGHTA and FQGTGA. V was clipped by 5 bases and J by 4 bases, with 12 bases between them. The CDR3 coding sequence is TGTGCCAGCAGCCCAAACGGGGCGGGAAACACCATATATTTT. Amino acids: CASSPNGAGNTIYF.

V gene TRBV6-1 combines with J gene TRBJ2-1; the match to TRBD2 covers 11 bases. With 6 bases clipped from V and 9 bases from J, the junction kept 7 bases outside the gene matches. The CDR3 extends over 14 amino acids. Germline loops: CDR1 MNHNS, CDR2 SASEGT. CDR3: CASSPTSGAREQFF. DNA of the CDR3: TGTGCCAGCAGCCCGACTAGCGGGGCCCGTGAGCAGTTCTTC.

The chain recombines TRBV28 with TRBJ1-5; possibly TRBD1 for D (5 bases). CDR3 length: 14 amino acids. CDR1 MDHEN and CDR2 SYDVKM come from the germline V gene. The V and J ends lost 2 bases and 5 bases respectively, with 10 bases between them. CDR3 coding DNA: TGTGCCAGCAGTTTAGTAGGGGATTATCAGCCCCAGCATTTT. Its translation is CASSLVGDYQPQHF.

This chain links TRBV5-4 with TRBJ2-1, with D unclear. The CDR3 loop spans 15 amino acids. Deletions cut 0 bases from V and 1 base from J, with 8 bases between. Germline V gene sequence: CDR1 SGHNT, CDR2 YYREEE (reference sequence). DNA for the CDR3: TGTGCCAGCAGCTTGGGCGGATCTTCCTACAATGAGCAGTTCTTC. Amino acids: CASSLGGSSYNEQFF.

This chain uses TRBV28 with TRBJ2-7; D remains unclear. Trimming left V 6 bases short and J 5 bases short, with 14 bases between. Germline lookup yields CDR1 MDHEN and CDR2 SYDVKM. CDR3 length: 13 residues. The CDR3, as DNA: TGTGCCAGCAGCCGTCCTCCTCTAGACGAGCAGTACTTC. Translated, it gives CASSRPPLDEQYF.

The chain joins TRBV4-2 to TRBJ1-2, with TRBD1 matching 11 bases. V lost 3 bases, J lost 3 bases, and 3 bases stayed unmatched. This CDR3 region has 15 residues. Germline V gene data show CDR1 as LGHNA and CDR2 as YNFKEQ. The CDR3, as DNA: TGTGCCAGCAGCCACGGGGACAGGGGGGACTATGGCTACACCTTC. Translating it yields CASSHGDRGDYGYTF.

There are many counts of this clonotype. This chain connects TRBV20-1 to TRBJ2-5, with 9 bases aligning to TRBD1. Germline V CDR1 and CDR2: DFQATT, SNEGSKA (reference sequence). Trimming took 0 bases from V and 4 from J; bases not matched to a gene: 6. This CDR3 spans 15 amino acids. CDR3 in DNA: TGCAGTGCTAGAGAGCGGGACAGGGTGACAGAGACCCAGTACTTC. Translation gives CSARERDRVTETQYF.

The chain joins TRBV11-2 to TRBJ2-1; D may be TRBD1 (5 bases). Germline values: CDR1 SGHAT, CDR2 FQNNGV. The CDR3 has 14 residues. V was shortened by 4 bases and J by 5 bases, with 12 bases between the two germline ends. CDR3 coding DNA: TGTGCCAGCAGCTCCATGGGGCAAAACAATGAGCAGTTCTTC. Amino acids: CASSSMGQNNEQFF.

This chain joins TRBV20-1 and TRBJ2-7; 7 positions match TRBD1. V shed 7 bases, J shed 4 bases, and the junction held 7 bases outside the gene matches. Germline values: CDR1 DFQATT, CDR2 SNEGSKA (reference sequence). This CDR3 is 12 amino acids long. The CDR3 loop is CSVMDRLYEQYF. The CDR3 DNA sequence: TGCAGTGTTATGGACAGGTTATACGAGCAGTACTTC.

This clonotype was found a few times. V usage is TRBV6-5 and J usage is TRBJ2-1; 8 bases align to TRBD2. Trimming took 2 bases from V and 4 from J; bases not matched to a gene: 7. CDR1 and CDR2 (germline): MNHEY, SVGAGI. CDR3 length: 16 amino acids. CDR3 loop: CASSYPREGPYNEQFF. The DNA for the CDR3 is TGTGCCAGCAGTTACCCCCGGGAGGGCCCTTACAATGAGCAGTTCTTC.

The V call is TRBV7-2, the J call TRBJ1-5; D is ambiguous. V dropped 1 base and J dropped 1 base, with 14 bases sitting between them. The CDR3 is 17 amino acids. Germline V CDR1 and CDR2: SGHTA, FQGNSA. Here the CDR3 DNA reads TGTGCCAGCAGCTTAGGGGCCTCCGGGCTGAGCAATCAGCCCCAGCATTTT. Its translation is CASSLGASGLSNQPQHF.

This clonotype was picked up a small number of times. The chain recombines TRBV28 with TRBJ1-2; D not resolved. This CDR3 comprises 13 residues. The germline V gene has CDR1 MDHEN and CDR2 SYDVKM. Trimming shortened V by 6 bases and J by 5 bases, and 13 bases separated the two germline ends. The DNA of the CDR3 is TGTGCCAGCAGGGAGGGCCTGGGGTATGGCTACACCTTC. It specifies CASREGLGYGYTF.

The chain employs TRBV20-1 and TRBJ1-1, with D maybe TRBD1 (6 bases). This CDR3 comprises 16 residues. The V end was cut by 2 bases, the J end by 1 base, with 17 bases between. Germline assignment: CDR1 DFQATT and CDR2 SNEGSKA (reference sequence). The CDR3 DNA is TGCAGTGCTAGAAATTTGGTGGACAGTTGGAACACTGAAGCTTTCTTT. Translation gives CSARNLVDSWNTEAFF.

The chain joins TRBV7-2 to TRBJ2-1; D gene ambiguous. The germline CDR1 and CDR2 sequences are SGHTA and FQGNSA. The CDR3 covers 13 residues. The V gene lost 0 bases and the J gene lost 9 bases, with 9 bases spanning the gap. DNA of the CDR3: TGTGCCAGCAGCTTAGCTTTCTTGGGTGAGCAGTTCTTC. Protein: CASSLAFLGEQFF. Based on the CDR3 plus reference TRBV7-2 and TRBJ2-1, the full variable domain is GAGVSQSPSNKVTEKGKDVELRCDPISGHTALYWYRQSLGQGLEFLIYFQGNSAPDKSGLPSDRFSAERTGGSVSTLTIQRTQQEDSAVYLCASSLAFLGEQFFGPGTRLTVL.